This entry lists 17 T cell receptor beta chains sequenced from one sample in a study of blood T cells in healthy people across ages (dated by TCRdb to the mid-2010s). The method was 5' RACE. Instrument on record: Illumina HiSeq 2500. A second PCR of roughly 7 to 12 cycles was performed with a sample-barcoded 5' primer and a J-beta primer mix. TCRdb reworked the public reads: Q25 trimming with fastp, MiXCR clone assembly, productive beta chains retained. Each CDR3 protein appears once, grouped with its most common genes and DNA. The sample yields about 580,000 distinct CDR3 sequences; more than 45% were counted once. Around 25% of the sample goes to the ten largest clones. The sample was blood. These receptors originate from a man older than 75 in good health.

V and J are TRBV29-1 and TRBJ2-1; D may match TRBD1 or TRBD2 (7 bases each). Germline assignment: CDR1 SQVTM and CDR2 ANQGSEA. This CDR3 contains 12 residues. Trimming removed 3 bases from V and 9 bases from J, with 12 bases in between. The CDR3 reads CSVDRGGGEQFF. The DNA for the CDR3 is TGCAGCGTTGACAGGGGGGGAGGTGAGCAGTTCTTC.

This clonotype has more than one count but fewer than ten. CDR3 bases: TGTGCCAGCAGCCCCACGGGGGGCACGGCTGAAGCTTTCTTT. Translating it yields CASSPTGGTAEAFF. The chain combines TRBV7-2 with TRBJ1-1; the D gene is possibly TRBD1 (6 bases). Germline CDR1 and CDR2: SGHTA and FQGNSA. The CDR3 extends over 14 amino acids. V gave up 5 bases and J gave up 6 bases, with 16 bases separating them.

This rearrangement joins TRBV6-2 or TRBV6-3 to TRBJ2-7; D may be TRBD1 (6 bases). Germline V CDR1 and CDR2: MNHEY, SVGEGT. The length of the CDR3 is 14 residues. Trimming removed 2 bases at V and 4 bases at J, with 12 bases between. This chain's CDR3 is CASSYEGEIYEQYF. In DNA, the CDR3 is TGTGCCAGCAGTTACGAGGGGGAGATATACGAGCAGTACTTC.

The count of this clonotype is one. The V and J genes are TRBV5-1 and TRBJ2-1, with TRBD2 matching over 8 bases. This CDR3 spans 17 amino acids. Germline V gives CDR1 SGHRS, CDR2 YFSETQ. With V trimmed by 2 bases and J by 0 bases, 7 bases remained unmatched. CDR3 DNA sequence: TGCGCCAGCAGCTTCGTAGCGGGGACGAGCTCCTACAATGAGCAGTTCTTC. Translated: CASSFVAGTSSYNEQFF.

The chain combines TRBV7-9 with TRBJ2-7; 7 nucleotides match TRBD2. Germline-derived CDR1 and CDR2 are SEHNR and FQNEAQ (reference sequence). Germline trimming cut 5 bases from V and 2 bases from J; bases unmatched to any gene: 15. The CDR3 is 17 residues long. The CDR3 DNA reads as TGTGCCAGCAGCCCCCTTGGAGGGGCTAGCGGTACCTACGAGCAGTACTTC. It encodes CASSPLGGASGTYEQYF.

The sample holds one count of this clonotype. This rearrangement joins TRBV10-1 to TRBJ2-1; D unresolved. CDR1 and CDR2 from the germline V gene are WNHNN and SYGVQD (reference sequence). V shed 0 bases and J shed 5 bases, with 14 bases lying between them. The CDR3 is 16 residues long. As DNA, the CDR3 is TGCGCCAGCAGTGAGTCTCTTAGGACGACCAACAATGAGCAGTTCTTC. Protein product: CASSESLRTTNNEQFF.

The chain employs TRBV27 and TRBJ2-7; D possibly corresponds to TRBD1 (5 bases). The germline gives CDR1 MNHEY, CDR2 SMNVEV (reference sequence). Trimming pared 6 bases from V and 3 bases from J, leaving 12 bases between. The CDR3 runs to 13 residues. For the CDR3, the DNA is TGTGCCAGCAGCCGAGACAGCATCTACGAGCAGTACTTC. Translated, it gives CASSRDSIYEQYF.

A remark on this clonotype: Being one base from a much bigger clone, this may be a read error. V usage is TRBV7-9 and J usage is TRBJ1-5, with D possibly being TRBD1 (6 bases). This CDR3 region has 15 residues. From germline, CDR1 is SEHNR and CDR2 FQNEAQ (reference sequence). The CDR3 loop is CTSSFGQTSNQPQHF. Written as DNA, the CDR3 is TGTACCAGCAGCTTCGGACAGACTAGCAATCAGCCCCAGCATTTT.

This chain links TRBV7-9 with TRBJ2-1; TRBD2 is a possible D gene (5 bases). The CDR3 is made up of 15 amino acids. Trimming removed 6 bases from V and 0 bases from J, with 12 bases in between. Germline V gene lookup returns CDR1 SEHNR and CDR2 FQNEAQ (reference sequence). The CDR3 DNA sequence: TGTGCCAGCAGAGACACCGGAGGCTCCTACAATGAGCAGTTCTTC. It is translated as CASRDTGGSYNEQFF.

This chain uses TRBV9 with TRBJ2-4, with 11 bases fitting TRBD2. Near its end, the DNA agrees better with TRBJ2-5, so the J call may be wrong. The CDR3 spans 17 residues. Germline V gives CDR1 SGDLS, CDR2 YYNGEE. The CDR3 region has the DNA TGTGCCAGCAGCGTAGCTCTTTCTAGCGGGGGGCAAGAGACCCAGTACTTC. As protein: CASSVALSSGGQETQYF.

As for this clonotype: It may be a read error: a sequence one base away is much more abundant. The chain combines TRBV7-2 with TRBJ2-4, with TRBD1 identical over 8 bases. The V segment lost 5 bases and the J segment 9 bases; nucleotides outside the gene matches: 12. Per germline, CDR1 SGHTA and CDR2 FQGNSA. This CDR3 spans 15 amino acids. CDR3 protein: CASSPQIRQGSIQYF. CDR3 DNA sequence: TGTGCCAGCAGCCCCCAGATCCGACAGGGGAGCATTCAGTACTTC.

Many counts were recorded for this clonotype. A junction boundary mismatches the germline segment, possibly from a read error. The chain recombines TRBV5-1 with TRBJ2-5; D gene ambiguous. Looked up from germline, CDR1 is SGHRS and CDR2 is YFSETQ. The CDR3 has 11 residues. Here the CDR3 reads CASSFGETQYF. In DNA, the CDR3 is TGTGCCAGCAGTTTTGGAGAGACCCAGTACTTC. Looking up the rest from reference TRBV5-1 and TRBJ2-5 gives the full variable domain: KAGVTQTPRYLIKTRGQQVTLSCSPISGHRSVSWYQQTPGQGLQFLFEYFSETQRNKGNFPGRFSGRQFSNSRSEMNVSTLELGDSALYLCASSFGETQYFGPGTRLLVL.

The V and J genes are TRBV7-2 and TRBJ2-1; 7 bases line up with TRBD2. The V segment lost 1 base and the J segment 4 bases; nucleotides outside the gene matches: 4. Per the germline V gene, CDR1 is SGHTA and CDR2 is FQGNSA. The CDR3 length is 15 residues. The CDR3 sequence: CASSLGEGPYNEQFF. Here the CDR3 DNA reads TGTGCCAGCAGCTTAGGGGAGGGCCCTTACAATGAGCAGTTCTTC. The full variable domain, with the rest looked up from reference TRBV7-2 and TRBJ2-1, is GAGVSQSPSNKVTEKGKDVELRCDPISGHTALYWYRQSLGQGLEFLIYFQGNSAPDKSGLPSDRFSAERTGGSVSTLTIQRTQQEDSAVYLCASSLGEGPYNEQFFGPGTRLTVL.

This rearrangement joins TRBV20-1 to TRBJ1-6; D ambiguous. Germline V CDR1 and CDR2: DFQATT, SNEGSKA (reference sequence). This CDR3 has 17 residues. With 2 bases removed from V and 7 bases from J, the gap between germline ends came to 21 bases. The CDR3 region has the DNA TGCAGTGCTAGAACCGCAGGCTCTCACAGCCGAAATTCACCCCTCCACTTT. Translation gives CSARTAGSHSRNSPLHF.

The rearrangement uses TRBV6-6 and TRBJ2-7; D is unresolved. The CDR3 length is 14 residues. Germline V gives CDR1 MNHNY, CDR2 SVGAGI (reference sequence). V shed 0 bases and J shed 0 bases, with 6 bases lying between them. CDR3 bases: TGTGCCAGCAGTTACTCCCACGACTCCTACGAGCAGTACTTC. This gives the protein CASSYSHDSYEQYF.

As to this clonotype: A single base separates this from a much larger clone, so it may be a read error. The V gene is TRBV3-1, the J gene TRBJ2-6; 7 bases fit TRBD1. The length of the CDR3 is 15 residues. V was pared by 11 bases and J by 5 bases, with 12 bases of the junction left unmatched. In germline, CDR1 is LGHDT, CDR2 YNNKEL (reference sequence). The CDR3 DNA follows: TGTGCCTGCAAACAGACAGGGCTCTGGGCCAACGTCCTGACTTTC. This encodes CACKQTGLWANVLTF.

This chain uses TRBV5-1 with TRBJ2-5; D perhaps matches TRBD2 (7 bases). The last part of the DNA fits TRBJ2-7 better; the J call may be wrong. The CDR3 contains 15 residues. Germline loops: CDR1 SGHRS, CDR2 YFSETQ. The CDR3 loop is CASSPGGRVTYEQYF. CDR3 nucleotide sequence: TGCGCCAGCAGCCCGGGGGGCAGGGTGACCTACGAGCAGTACTTC.